This is a list of T cell receptor beta chains from one sample in a study of cytomegalovirus exposure and HLA in healthy donors. TCRdb keeps only in-frame clones here, not all; method: immunoSEQ multiplex PCR. Seen here are approximately 180,000 clones, 86% observed once, and the top ten hold more than 1.1%. Sample: PBMCs. The origin of the receptors is a woman aged 18-35 years in good health and CMV-seronegative. Each CDR3 is given with its conserved first and last residue. D genes are given only for firm matches. Size tells how often a clone was seen (once, few, many) or the class of an expanded clone, and some rows leave it out.

d_gene	abundance	j_gene	v_gene	CDR3nt	CDR3aa
.	.	TRBJ2-3	TRBV13	TGTGCCAGCAGCGAAGCAGGTCCAGATACGCAGTATTTT	CASSEAGPDTQYF
TRBD2	.	TRBJ2-1	TRBV5-1	TGCGCCAGCAGCTTGGCGGGCGGGAGGTATGGTGAGCAGTTCTTC	CASSLAGGRYGEQFF
.	.	TRBJ2-2	TRBV6-5	TGTGCCAGCAGTTACGGCCGGGGAATCACCGGGGAGCTGTTTTTT	CASSYGRGITGELFF
.	.	TRBJ1-2	TRBV2	TGTGCCAGCAGTCAATTCGGCGCGGGGGAGTATGGCTACACCTTC	CASSQFGAGEYGYTF
.	.	TRBJ2-3	TRBV30	TGTGCCAGGGGGGGGGCGAGGGATACGCAGTATTTT	CARGGARDTQYF
TRBD2	.	TRBJ2-1	TRBV5-1	TGCGCCAGCAGCTTGGCACTAGCGGGAGCCTACAATGAGCAGTTCTTC	CASSLALAGAYNEQFF
TRBD1	few	TRBJ2-2	TRBV6-5	TGTGCCAGCAGTTGGGACAGGGGAGGAAACGGGGAGCTGTTTTTT	CASSWDRGGNGELFF
.	.	TRBJ1-2	TRBV9	TGTGCCAGCAGCGCCCTCCCGGGCTATGGCTACACCTTC	CASSALPGYGYTF
.	.	TRBJ2-1	TRBV13	TGTGCCAGCAGCCGCAACCTCAGGAATGAGCAGTTCTTC	CASSRNLRNEQFF
.	.	TRBJ2-7	TRBV9	TGTGCCAGCAGCGTAGGCCCTACCACCTCCTACGAGCAGTACTTC	CASSVGPTTSYEQYF
.	few	TRBJ1-2	TRBV28	TGTGCCAGCAGTTCCAGGGACTATGGCTACACCTTC	CASSSRDYGYTF
.	.	TRBJ1-1	TRBV6-5	TGTGCCAGCAGTCCTCCCCCCCACACTGAAGCTTTCTTT	CASSPPPHTEAFF
TRBD1	.	TRBJ2-7	TRBV5-1	TGCGCCAGCAGGCCTGGGACAGGCGGCTACGAGCAGTACTTC	CASRPGTGGYEQYF
.	once	TRBJ1-6	TRBV5-1	TGCGCCAGCAGCTTGGACAGTAATTCACCCCTCCACTTT	CASSLDSNSPLHF
TRBD2	.	TRBJ2-7	TRBV25-1	TGTGCCAGCAGGGGGACTAGCGGGAGGAAAAGGGCGGCCTACGAGCAGTACTTC	CASRGTSGRKRAAYEQYF
TRBD1	.	TRBJ2-1	TRBV9	TGTGCCAGCAGCGTACCGAAGGCGGGACAGGGGGATCACAATGAGCAGTTCTTC	CASSVPKAGQGDHNEQFF
TRBD2	few	TRBJ2-4	TRBV5-1	TGCGCCAGCAGCTTGGAGGCGGGGGAGGGCAAAAACATTCAGTACTTC	CASSLEAGEGKNIQYF
.	.	TRBJ2-6	TRBV5-1	TGCGCCAGCAGCTTGGCCTCTGGCCTCTCTGGGGCCAACGTCCTGACTTTC	CASSLASGLSGANVLTF
TRBD1	.	TRBJ2-7	TRBV5-4	TGTGCCAGCAGCTTGTACCGGGACAGGGGTTACGAGCAGTACTTC	CASSLYRDRGYEQYF
.	.	TRBJ1-4	TRBV9	TGTGCCAGCAGCGTAGGGGCAGGTTTCAATGAAAAACTGTTTTTT	CASSVGAGFNEKLFF
.	.	TRBJ2-3	TRBV5-6	TGTGCCAGCAGCTTTGGGCCGAGCACAGATACGCAGTATTTT	CASSFGPSTDTQYF
TRBD1	.	TRBJ2-3	TRBV5-1	TGCGCCAGCAGCTTACAGGGGGGCACAGATACGCAGTATTTT	CASSLQGGTDTQYF
TRBD1	.	TRBJ1-4	TRBV5-1	TGCGCCAGCAGCTCACAGGGGGGGAATGAAAAACTGTTTTTT	CASSSQGGNEKLFF
.	.	TRBJ1-2	TRBV6-5	TGTGCCAGCAGTTACGGTTTGGGGGGTGGCTACACCTTC	CASSYGLGGGYTF
.	once	TRBJ1-1	TRBV7-9	TGTGCCAGCAGCTTAGACACAGCCATGAACACTGAAGCTTTCTTT	CASSLDTAMNTEAFF
.	.	TRBJ1-4	TRBV5-6	TGTGCCAGCAACAAACAGGGCTTAAATGAAAAACTGTTTTTT	CASNKQGLNEKLFF
.	.	TRBJ2-2	TRBV18	TGTGCCAGCTCACGAGAGTGGGCGACGACCGGGGAGCTGTTTTTT	CASSREWATTGELFF
.	.	TRBJ1-6	TRBV27	TGTGCCAGCAGTTTCAGGGGAGTCTATAATTCACCCCTCCACTTT	CASSFRGVYNSPLHF
.	.	TRBJ1-3	TRBV30	TGTGCCTGGAGTTCAGGTTTGGGAAACACCATATATTTT	CAWSSGLGNTIYF
.	.	TRBJ1-2	TRBV4-1	TGCGCCAGCAGCCAAGGGCACAACTATGGCTACACCTTC	CASSQGHNYGYTF
.	.	TRBJ1-2	TRBV5-4	TGTGCCAGCAGCAGCCCGGGGGTCGGCTATGGCTACACCTTC	CASSSPGVGYGYTF
.	.	TRBJ2-6	TRBV2	TGTGCCAGCAGTGAACGATTGGGGAGCTCTGGGGCCAACGTCCTGACTTTC	CASSERLGSSGANVLTF
.	.	TRBJ2-2	TRBV7-6	TGTGCCAGCAGCTTAGAGGTTGGAGGGGAGAACACCGGGGAGCTGTTTTTT	CASSLEVGGENTGELFF
TRBD1	.	TRBJ1-1	TRBV2	TGTGCCAGCAGTGGGCAGGGGGACACTGAAGCTTTCTTT	CASSGQGDTEAFF
TRBD1	.	TRBJ1-2	TRBV27	TGTGCCAGCAGTTTAATAGGGGGCGACTATGGCTACACCTTC	CASSLIGGDYGYTF
.	.	TRBJ1-5	TRBV7-8	TGTGCCAGCAGCAAGGAGGCAGATAGCAATCAGCCCCAGCATTTT	CASSKEADSNQPQHF
.	.	TRBJ2-3	TRBV6-6	TGTGCCAGCAGTTACTCATCTAGCACAGATACGCAGTATTTT	CASSYSSSTDTQYF
.	few	TRBJ1-6	TRBV2	TGTGCCAGCAGTGAAGCGCTATATTCACCCCTCCACTTT	CASSEALYSPLHF
TRBD2	once	TRBJ2-3	TRBV5-4	TGTGCCAGCAGCGGGGGACTAGCTGTAGATACGCAGTATTTT	CASSGGLAVDTQYF
TRBD2	.	TRBJ2-7	TRBV5-4	TGTGCCAGCAGTCCCCAGACCCTAGCGGGGGCGAACTACGAGCAGTACTTC	CASSPQTLAGANYEQYF
TRBD2	.	TRBJ2-1	TRBV7-9	TGTGCCAGCAGCCCTTTTCTCGCGGGGGGGCTCAGAGGAGACAATGAGCAGTTCTTC	CASSPFLAGGLRGDNEQFF
.	once	TRBJ1-1	TRBV4-1	TGCGCCAGCAGCCAAGAAATAGCATCGCACACTGAAGCTTTCTTT	CASSQEIASHTEAFF
.	.	TRBJ2-7	TRBV5-1	TGCGCCAGCAGCTTGTCGGGAGACTCCTACGAGCAGTACTTC	CASSLSGDSYEQYF
TRBD1	.	TRBJ1-1	TRBV30	TGTGCCTGGAGGGACAGGGGAATGAACACTGAAGCTTTCTTT	CAWRDRGMNTEAFF
.	.	TRBJ2-7	TRBV7-3	TGTGCCAGCAGCTTGGGTCCAGCGGTAACCTACGAGCAGTACTTC	CASSLGPAVTYEQYF
TRBD1	.	TRBJ1-6	TRBV7-3	TGTGCCAGCAGCCAAGGGACAGGGGGATCACCCCTCCACTTT	CASSQGTGGSPLHF
.	once	TRBJ1-1	TRBV7-8	TGTGCCAGCAGCTCCCTCCGAACGGCGGCAATGAACACTGAAGCTTTCTTT	CASSSLRTAAMNTEAFF
.	.	TRBJ2-1	TRBV9	TGTGCCAGCAGCGTAGGGCAGGAAGTAAATGAGCAGTTCTTC	CASSVGQEVNEQFF
.	.	TRBJ1-2	TRBV5-6	TGTGCCAGCAGGCCCTGGAGGGGAAGAAACTATGGCTACACCTTC	CASRPWRGRNYGYTF
.	few	TRBJ1-1	TRBV4-1	TGCGCCAGCAGCCAACCACTAACACGGGGGACGAACACTGAAGCTTTCTTT	CASSQPLTRGTNTEAFF
TRBD1	.	TRBJ2-2	TRBV9	TGTGCCAGCAGCGTAGACGGGACAGCCACCGGGGAGCTGTTTTTT	CASSVDGTATGELFF
.	once	TRBJ2-3	TRBV5-1	TGCGCCAGCAGCTTACCTACAGGGCGAACGCAGTATTTT	CASSLPTGRTQYF
.	once	TRBJ2-1	TRBV5-1	TGCGCCAGCTACCTAGGCAGCGGACTCTCCTACAATGAGCAGTTCTTC	CASYLGSGLSYNEQFF
TRBD2	.	TRBJ2-1	TRBV6-1	TGTGCCAGCAGTGAAGCGATAGCGGGCTACAATGAGCAGTTCTTC	CASSEAIAGYNEQFF
.	few	TRBJ1-2	TRBV6-5	TGTGCCAGCAGTGTCGCGGGACCTTATGGCTACACCTTC	CASSVAGPYGYTF
.	.	TRBJ2-7	TRBV12-5	TGTGCTAGTGGTTTGGCCGGTTCCTACGAGCAGTACTTC	CASGLAGSYEQYF
.	once	TRBJ1-5	TRBV18	TGTGCCAGCTCACCTGCGAGCGATCAGCCCCAGCATTTT	CASSPASDQPQHF
TRBD2	few	TRBJ2-5	TRBV5-1	TGCGCCAGCAGCTTGGGGGGGACTAGCGTGGACTTC	CASSLGGTSVDF
.	.	TRBJ2-5	TRBV29-1	TGCAGCGCCGGGAACGCCCAAGAGACCCAGTACTTC	CSAGNAQETQYF
TRBD1	.	TRBJ2-2	TRBV5-4	TGTGCCAGCAGCTTGCGGGACAGAGACACCGGGGAGCTGTTTTTT	CASSLRDRDTGELFF